This T cell receptor (beta chain) was sequenced in a study of Graves' ophthalmopathy and Graves' hyperthyroidism. Amplified TCR beta CDR3 regions were obtained using RNA transcripts as template. Second-round multiplex PCR followed a first-round RT-PCR using HTBI primers. TCRdb re-analysed the multiplex PCR reads in MiXCR, keeping a single row per CDR3 protein. The table has around 400,000 distinct CDR3 sequences, about 17% seen once. V lost 3 bases and J lost 4, with 13 bases in between. The CDR3 spans 15 residues. Germline V gene sequence: CDR1 SGHRS, CDR2 YFSETQ. This clonotype showed up many times. The receptor's source is a woman between 18 and 29 years old with Graves' ophthalmopathy. Specimen: peripheral blood. The rearrangement uses TRBV5-1 and TRBJ2-2, with D possibly being TRBD2 (6 bases). CDR3 nucleotide sequence: TGCGCCAGCAGCTCGGGCGGAGGGAGCACCGGGGAGCTGTTTTTT. This codes for CASSSGGGSTGELFF.